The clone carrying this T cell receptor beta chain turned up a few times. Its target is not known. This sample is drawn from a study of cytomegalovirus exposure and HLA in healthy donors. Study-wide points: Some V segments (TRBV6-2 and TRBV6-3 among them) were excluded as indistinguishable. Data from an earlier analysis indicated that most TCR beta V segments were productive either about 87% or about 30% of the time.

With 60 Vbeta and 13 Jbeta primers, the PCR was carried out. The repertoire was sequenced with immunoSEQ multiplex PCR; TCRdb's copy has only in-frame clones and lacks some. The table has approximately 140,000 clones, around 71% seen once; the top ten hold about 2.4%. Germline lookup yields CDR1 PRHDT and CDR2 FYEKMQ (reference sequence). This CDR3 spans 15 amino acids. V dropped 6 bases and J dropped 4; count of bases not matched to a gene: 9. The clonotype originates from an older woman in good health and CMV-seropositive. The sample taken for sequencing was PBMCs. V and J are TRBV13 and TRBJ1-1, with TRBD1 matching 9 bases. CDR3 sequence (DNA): TGTGCCAGCAGGACCGGGACAGGGCTTGTCACTGAAGCTTTCTTT. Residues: CASRTGTGLVTEAFF.